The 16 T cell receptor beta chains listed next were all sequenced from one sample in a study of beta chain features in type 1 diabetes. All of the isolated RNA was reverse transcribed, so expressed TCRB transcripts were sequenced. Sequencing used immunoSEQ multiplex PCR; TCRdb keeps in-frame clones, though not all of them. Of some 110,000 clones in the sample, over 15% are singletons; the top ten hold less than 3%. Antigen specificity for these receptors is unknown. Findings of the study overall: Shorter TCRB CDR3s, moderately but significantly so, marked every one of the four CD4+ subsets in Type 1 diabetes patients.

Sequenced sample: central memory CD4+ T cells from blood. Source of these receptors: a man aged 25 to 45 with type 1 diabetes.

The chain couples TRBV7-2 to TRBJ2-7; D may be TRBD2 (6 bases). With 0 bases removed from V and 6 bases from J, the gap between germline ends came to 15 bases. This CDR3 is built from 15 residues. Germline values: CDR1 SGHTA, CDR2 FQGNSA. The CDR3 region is CASSLAGGVRGEQYF. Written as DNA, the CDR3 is TGTGCCAGCAGCTTAGCTGGCGGGGTACGCGGCGAGCAGTACTTC.

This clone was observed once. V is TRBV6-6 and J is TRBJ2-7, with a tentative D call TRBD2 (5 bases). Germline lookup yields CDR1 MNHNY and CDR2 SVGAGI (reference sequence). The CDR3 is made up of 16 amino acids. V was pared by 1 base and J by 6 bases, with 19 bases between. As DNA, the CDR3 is TGTGCCAGCAGTTACTACCGGGGTACTGTTCCCCCCGAGCAGTACTTC. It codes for CASSYYRGTVPPEQYF.

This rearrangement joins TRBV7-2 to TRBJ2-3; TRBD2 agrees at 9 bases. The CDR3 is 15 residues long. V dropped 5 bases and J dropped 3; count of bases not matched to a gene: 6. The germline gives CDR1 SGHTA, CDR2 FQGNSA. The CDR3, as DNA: TGTGCCAGCAGCCAAGCGGGGGGAGATACAGATACGCAGTATTTT. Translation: CASSQAGGDTDTQYF.

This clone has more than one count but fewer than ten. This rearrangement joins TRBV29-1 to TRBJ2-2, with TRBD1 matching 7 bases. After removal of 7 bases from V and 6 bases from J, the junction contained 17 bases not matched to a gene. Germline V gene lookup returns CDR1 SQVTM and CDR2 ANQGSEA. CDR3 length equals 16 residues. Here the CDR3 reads CSGVRGPGQSSGELFF. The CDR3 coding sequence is TGCAGCGGCGTTAGGGGGCCTGGCCAAAGTTCCGGGGAGCTGTTTTTT.

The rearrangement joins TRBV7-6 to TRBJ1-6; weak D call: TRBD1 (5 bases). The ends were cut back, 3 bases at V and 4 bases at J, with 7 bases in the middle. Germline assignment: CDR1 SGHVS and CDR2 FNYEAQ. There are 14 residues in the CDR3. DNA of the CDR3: TGTGCCAGCAGCTTCGGGACGTATAATTCACCCCTCCACTTT. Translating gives CASSFGTYNSPLHF.

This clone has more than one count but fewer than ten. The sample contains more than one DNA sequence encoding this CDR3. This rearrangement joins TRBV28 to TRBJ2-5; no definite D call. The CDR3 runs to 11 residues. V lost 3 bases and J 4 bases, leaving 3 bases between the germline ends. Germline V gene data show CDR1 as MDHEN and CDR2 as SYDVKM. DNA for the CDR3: TGTGCCAGCAGTTTGCGAGAGACCCAGTACTTC. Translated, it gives CASSLRETQYF. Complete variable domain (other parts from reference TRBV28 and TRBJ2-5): DVKVTQSSRYLVKRTGEKVFLECVQDMDHENMFWYRQDPGLGLRLIYFSYDVKMKEKGDIPEGYSVSREKKERFSLILESASTNQTSMYLCASSLRETQYFGPGTRLLVL.

The CDR3 loop reads CASSVGGYEQYF. CDR3 in DNA: TGTGCCAGCAGTGTAGGGGGATACGAGCAGTACTTC. This chain uses TRBV6-1 with TRBJ2-7, with D possibly being TRBD1 (6 bases). Germline CDR1 MNHNS, CDR2 SASEGT. V was pared by 4 bases and J by 4 bases, with 8 bases between. The CDR3 extends over 12 amino acids.

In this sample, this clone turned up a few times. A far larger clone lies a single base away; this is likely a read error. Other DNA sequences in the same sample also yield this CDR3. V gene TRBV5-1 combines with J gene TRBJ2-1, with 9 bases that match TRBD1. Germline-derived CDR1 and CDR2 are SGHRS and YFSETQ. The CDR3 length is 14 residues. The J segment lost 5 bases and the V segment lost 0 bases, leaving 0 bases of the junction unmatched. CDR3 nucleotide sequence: TGCGCCAGCAGCTTGGGGACAGGGGACAATGAGCAGTTCTTC. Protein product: CASSLGTGDNEQFF.

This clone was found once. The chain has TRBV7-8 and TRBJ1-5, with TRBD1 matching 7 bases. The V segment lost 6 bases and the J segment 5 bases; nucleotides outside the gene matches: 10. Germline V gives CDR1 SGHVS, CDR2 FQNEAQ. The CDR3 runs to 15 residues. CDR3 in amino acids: CASRKYRGRHQPQHF. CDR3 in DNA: TGTGCCAGCAGAAAGTACAGGGGCCGTCATCAGCCCCAGCATTTT.

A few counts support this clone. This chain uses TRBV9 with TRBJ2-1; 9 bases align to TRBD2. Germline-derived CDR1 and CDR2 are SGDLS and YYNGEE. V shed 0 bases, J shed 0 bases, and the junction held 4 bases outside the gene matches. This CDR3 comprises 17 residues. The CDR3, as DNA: TGTGCCAGCAGCGTAGGGCTAGCGGGGAGCTCCTACAATGAGCAGTTCTTC. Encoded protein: CASSVGLAGSSYNEQFF.

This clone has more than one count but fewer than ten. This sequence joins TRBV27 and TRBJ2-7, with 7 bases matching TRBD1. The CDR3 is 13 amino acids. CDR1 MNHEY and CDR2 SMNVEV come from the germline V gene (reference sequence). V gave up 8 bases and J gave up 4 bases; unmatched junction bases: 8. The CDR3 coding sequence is TGTGCCAGCCTCCGGACAGGTACTTACGAGCAGTACTTC. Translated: CASLRTGTYEQYF.

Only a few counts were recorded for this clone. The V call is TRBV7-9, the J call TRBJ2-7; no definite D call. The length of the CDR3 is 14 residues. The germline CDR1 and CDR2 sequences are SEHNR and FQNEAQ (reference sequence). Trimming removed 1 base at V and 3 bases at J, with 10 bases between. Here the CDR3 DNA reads TGTGCCAGCAGCTTAGACGGTGGAAACTACGAGCAGTACTTC. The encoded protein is CASSLDGGNYEQYF. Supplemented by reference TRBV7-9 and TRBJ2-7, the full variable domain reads DTGVSQNPRHKITKRGQNVTFRCDPISEHNRLYWYRQTLGQGPEFLTYFQNEAQLEKSRLLSDRFSAERPKGSFSTLEIQRTEQGDSAMYLCASSLDGGNYEQYFGPGTRLTVT.

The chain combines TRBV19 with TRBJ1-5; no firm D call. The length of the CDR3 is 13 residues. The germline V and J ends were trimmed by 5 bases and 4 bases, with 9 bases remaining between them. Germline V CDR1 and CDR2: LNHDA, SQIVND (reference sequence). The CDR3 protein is CASSYSLNQPQHF. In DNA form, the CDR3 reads TGTGCCAGTAGTTACAGCTTAAATCAGCCCCAGCATTTT.

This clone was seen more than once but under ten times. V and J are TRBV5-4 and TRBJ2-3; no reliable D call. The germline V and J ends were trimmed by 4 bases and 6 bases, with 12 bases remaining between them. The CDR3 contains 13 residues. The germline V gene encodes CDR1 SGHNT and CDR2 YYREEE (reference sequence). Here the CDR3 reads CASSEQNLDTQYF. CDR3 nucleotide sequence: TGTGCCAGCAGCGAACAGAACCTCGATACGCAGTATTTT.

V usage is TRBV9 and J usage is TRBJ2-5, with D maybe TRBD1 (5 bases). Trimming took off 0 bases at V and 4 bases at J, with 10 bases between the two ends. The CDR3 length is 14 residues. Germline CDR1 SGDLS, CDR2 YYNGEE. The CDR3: CASSVEAGRETQYF. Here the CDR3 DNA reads TGTGCCAGCAGCGTAGAGGCAGGGCGAGAGACCCAGTACTTC.

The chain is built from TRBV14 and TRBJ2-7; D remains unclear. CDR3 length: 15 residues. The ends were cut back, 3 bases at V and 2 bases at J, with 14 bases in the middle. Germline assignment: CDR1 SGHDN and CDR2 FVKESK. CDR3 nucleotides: TGTGCCAGCAGCCATATCTCAGATCTAACCTACGAGCAGTACTTC. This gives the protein CASSHISDLTYEQYF.